This TCR beta chain was documented in a study of STAT3 mutations in large granular lymphocyte leukemia. On the study more broadly: Among longitudinally sequenced T-LGLL patients, roughly half had canonical activating STAT3 mutations detected.

The CDR3 contains 17 residues. CDR1 and CDR2 from the germline V gene are SGHDT and YYEEEE. V lost 4 bases and J lost 4, with 21 bases in between. Sequencing was performed with immunoSEQ multiplex PCR; in TCRdb, only in-frame clones are kept and a portion is missing. The table lists roughly 4,000 clones, 66% of them singletons. This clone was seen a handful of times. Antigen unknown. Overall study findings and caveats: Every T-LGLL patient had at least one immunodominant TCRbeta clonotype. In several patients, dominant TCR clone burden exceeded STAT3 mutant burden, suggesting STAT3 mutation arose secondarily. Differing intervals and regimens complicate linking therapy response to clone burden.

The specimen was peripheral blood mononuclear cells. The chain carries TRBV5-6 and TRBJ1-5; the D is unclear. This TCR was sampled from a man between 60 and 70 years old with T-cell large granular lymphocyte leukemia. Some clones in this sample may be carry-over from other donors' samples. CDR3 loop: CASSNRPTARRNQPQHF. DNA of the CDR3: TGTGCCAGCAGCAACCGCCCCACAGCGCGGCGGAATCAGCCCCAGCATTTT.